One and the same sample provided the 29 T cell receptor beta chains below, sequenced in a study of blood T cell repertoires in COVID-19. Libraries were prepared by immunoSEQ multiplex PCR; TCRdb keeps only in-frame clonotypes and omits some of them. Of about 160,000 clones listed, roughly 85% are singletons. Sequencing input: peripheral blood. The receptor source for this set is a middle-aged man with acute or convalescent COVID-19.

The chain couples TRBV10-1 to TRBJ2-3; 7 nucleotides align to TRBD1. Germline V CDR1 and CDR2: WNHNN, SYGVQD (reference sequence). The CDR3 runs to 15 residues. V dropped 0 bases and J dropped 5; count of bases not matched to a gene: 5. CDR3 protein: CASSESPRGKDTQYF. The CDR3 DNA follows: TGCGCCAGCAGTGAGTCCCCCAGGGGGAAAGATACGCAGTATTTT.

This clone was seen a few times. The V call is TRBV15, the J call TRBJ2-5; D not certain. CDR3 length: 15 residues. The germline CDR1 and CDR2 sequences are LNHNV and YYDKDF (reference sequence). V gave up 4 bases and J gave up 4 bases, with 16 bases separating them. CDR3 amino acids: CATSNPTTLGETQYF. CDR3 DNA sequence: TGTGCCACCAGCAACCCCACTACCTTAGGAGAGACCCAGTACTTC.

This chain joins TRBV5-1 and TRBJ2-1; 8 bases match TRBD2. Looked up from germline, CDR1 is SGHRS and CDR2 is YFSETQ. V lost 4 bases, J lost 2 bases, and 8 bases stayed unmatched. This CDR3 contains 16 residues. The CDR3 sequence is CASSPPGTSTYNEQFF. CDR3 nucleotide sequence: TGCGCCAGCAGCCCCCCCGGGACTAGTACCTACAATGAGCAGTTCTTC. The full variable domain, completed using reference TRBV5-1 and TRBJ2-1, is KAGVTQTPRYLIKTRGQQVTLSCSPISGHRSVSWYQQTPGQGLQFLFEYFSETQRNKGNFPGRFSGRQFSNSRSEMNVSTLELGDSALYLCASSPPGTSTYNEQFFGPGTRLTVL.

The V call is TRBV7-9, the J call TRBJ1-3, with 7 bases that match TRBD1. Germline V gene lookup returns CDR1 SEHNR and CDR2 FQNEAQ (reference sequence). V dropped 4 bases and J dropped 0; count of bases not matched to a gene: 6. This CDR3 contains 16 residues. The CDR3 loop is CASSSWDSYSGNTIYF. CDR3 coding DNA: TGTGCCAGCAGCTCCTGGGACAGTTACTCTGGAAACACCATATATTTT.

The chain combines TRBV11-3 with TRBJ2-1, with a tentative D call TRBD1 (6 bases). The CDR3 extends over 13 amino acids. Germline CDR1 reads SGHNT; CDR2 reads YENEEA. Trimming left V 6 bases short and J 4 bases short, with 10 bases between. The CDR3, as DNA: TGTGCCAGCAGTCATAGGGGGTACAATGAGCAGTTCTTC. It translates to CASSHRGYNEQFF.

The chain is built from TRBV11-3 and TRBJ2-3, with 9 bases lining up with TRBD2. Germline V gene lookup returns CDR1 SGHNT and CDR2 YENEEA. Trimming removed 4 bases from V and 2 bases from J; junction bases left unmatched: 4. This CDR3 has 15 residues. The chain's CDR3 is CASSYSGGTTDTQYF. The CDR3 bases are TGTGCCAGCAGCTACAGCGGGGGGACCACAGATACGCAGTATTTT. The full variable domain, rest sourced from reference TRBV11-3 and TRBJ2-3, is EAGVVQSPRYKIIEKKQPVAFWCNPISGHNTLYWYLQNLGQGPELLIRYENEEAVDDSQLPKDRFSAERLKGVDSTLKIQPAELGDSAVYLCASSYSGGTTDTQYFGPGTRLTVL.

The rearrangement uses TRBV6-5 and TRBJ2-1; perhaps TRBD1 as D (6 bases). Germline V gene lookup returns CDR1 MNHEY and CDR2 SVGAGI. The CDR3 spans 14 residues. The V and J ends lost 9 bases and 3 bases respectively, with 15 bases between them. CDR3 region: CASVGTLNYNEQFF. CDR3 DNA: TGTGCCAGTGTCGGGACACTGAACTACAATGAGCAGTTCTTC.

The rearrangement links TRBV4-1 to TRBJ1-2, with TRBD1 matching 8 bases. The CDR3 totals 18 residues. Germline V gives CDR1 MGHRA, CDR2 YSYEKL. The junction had 15 bases not matched to a gene; V was cut back by 1 base and J by 5 bases. CDR3 nucleotides: TGCGCCAGCAGCCAAGGACAGGGGCCGGTGTCCCTTTCATATGGCTACACCTTC. Encoded protein: CASSQGQGPVSLSYGYTF.

This rearrangement joins TRBV7-2 to TRBJ2-5; the match to TRBD1 covers 9 bases. The ends lost 5 bases at V and 5 bases at J; junction bases unmatched: 9. This CDR3 contains 15 residues. The germline V gene has CDR1 SGHTA and CDR2 FQGNSA. In DNA form, the CDR3 reads TGTGCCAGCAGCGCTTGGACAGGGGCGAGGGAGACCCAGTACTTC. Its protein product is CASSAWTGARETQYF.

The V gene is TRBV30, the J gene TRBJ1-2; the match to TRBD1 covers 7 bases. J gave up 3 bases and V 0 bases, and 7 bases lay outside the gene matches. This CDR3 contains 15 residues. Looked up from germline, CDR1 is GTSNPN and CDR2 is SVGIG (reference sequence). CDR3 nucleotides: TGTGCCTGGAGTGTTCCCGACAGGGCGGACTATGGCTACACCTTC. As protein: CAWSVPDRADYGYTF.

The gene calls are TRBV5-6 and TRBJ2-3; the match to TRBD1 covers 9 bases. CDR1 and CDR2 (germline): SGHDT, YYEEEE. J was trimmed by 2 bases and V by 6 bases; bases with no gene match: 7. The length of the CDR3 is 15 residues. CDR3 region: CASNRQGGNTDTQYF. The CDR3 DNA follows: TGTGCCAGCAACCGACAGGGGGGTAACACAGATACGCAGTATTTT.

The chain carries TRBV5-1 and TRBJ1-6, with D uncertain. The CDR3 is made up of 16 amino acids. Germline-derived CDR1 and CDR2 are SGHRS and YFSETQ. The V end was cut by 4 bases, the J end by 0 bases, with 11 bases between. The CDR3: CASSPVGSSYNSPLHF. The CDR3 region has the DNA TGCGCCAGCAGCCCCGTCGGGAGCTCCTATAATTCACCCCTCCACTTT.

This chain uses TRBV2 with TRBJ2-1; 7 positions match TRBD2. The CDR3 runs 18 residues. V was clipped by 4 bases and J by 4 bases; unmatched bases: 16. CDR1 and CDR2 from the germline V gene are SNHLY and FYNNEI. CDR3: CASSGSGGGATPYNEQFF. The CDR3 nucleotides are TGTGCCAGCAGTGGCTCTGGCGGGGGAGCCACTCCTTACAATGAGCAGTTCTTC.

This chain links TRBV12-5 with TRBJ2-2; 11 nucleotides match TRBD1. The junction had 6 bases not matched to a gene; V was cut back by 3 bases and J by 6 bases. From germline, CDR1 is LGHNT and CDR2 FRNRAP. The CDR3 loop spans 16 amino acids. The CDR3 DNA follows: TGTGCTAGTGGTTTCGGGGGACAGGGGGGAGCCGGGGAGCTGTTTTTT. Translating gives CASGFGGQGGAGELFF. Together with reference TRBV12-5 and TRBJ2-2, the CDR3 gives the full variable domain: DARVTQTPRHKVTEMGQEVTMRCQPILGHNTVFWYRQTMMQGLELLAYFRNRAPLDDSGMPKDRFSAEMPDATLATLKIQPSEPRDSAVYFCASGFGGQGGAGELFFGEGSRLTVL.

The chain joins TRBV2 to TRBJ2-7; 9 nucleotides agree with TRBD1. V was clipped by 2 bases and J by 3 bases; unmatched bases: 2. Per germline, CDR1 SNHLY and CDR2 FYNNEI. The CDR3 is 14 amino acids. CDR3 bases: TGTGCCAGCAGTGAATGGGACAGGGACTACGAGCAGTACTTC. The encoded protein is CASSEWDRDYEQYF.

In its sample, this clone was seen once. This chain links TRBV19 with TRBJ1-1; the D is unclear. The CDR3 runs 16 residues. Trimming removed 8 bases at V and 0 bases at J, with 19 bases between. Per germline, CDR1 LNHDA and CDR2 SQIVND (reference sequence). The CDR3, as DNA: TGTGCCAGTTCTCGGGAGGGAATGGTTCTGAACACTGAAGCTTTCTTT. It yields the protein CASSREGMVLNTEAFF.

V usage is TRBV7-6 and J usage is TRBJ2-6; perhaps TRBD2 as D (6 bases). Germline CDR1 reads SGHVS; CDR2 reads FNYEAQ. The CDR3 runs to 18 residues. V was cut by 1 base and J by 2 bases, with 15 bases left in between. As DNA, the CDR3 is TGTGCCAGCAGCTTAGGAGAGGGAGGCTTTGCTGGGGCCAACGTCCTGACTTTC. Translated: CASSLGEGGFAGANVLTF.

The V and J genes are TRBV28 and TRBJ1-3; D gene unclear. This CDR3 is 15 amino acids long. The V and J ends lost 2 bases and 4 bases respectively, with 12 bases between them. CDR1 and CDR2 (germline): MDHEN, SYDVKM. As DNA, the CDR3 is TGTGCCAGCAGTTTAAGGGAGGGATGGGGAAACACCATATATTTT. This codes for CASSLREGWGNTIYF.

This clone was observed a single time. The V gene is TRBV7-2, the J gene TRBJ2-6; 8 bases map to TRBD1. In germline, CDR1 is SGHTA, CDR2 FQGNSA. The V segment lost 4 bases and the J segment 0 bases; nucleotides outside the gene matches: 5. The CDR3 contains 17 residues. CDR3 sequence reads: CASSYRDRISGANVLTF. CDR3 bases: TGTGCCAGCAGCTACCGGGACAGGATCTCTGGGGCCAACGTCCTGACTTTC.

This sequence joins TRBV29-1 and TRBJ2-1; no reliable D call. Germline V lookup: CDR1 SQVTM, CDR2 ANQGSEA. V was shortened by 7 bases and J by 2 bases, with 9 bases between the two germline ends. This CDR3 has 12 amino acids. In nucleotides, the CDR3 is TGCAGCGCCTCCGACACCTACAATGAGCAGTTCTTC. Translation: CSASDTYNEQFF.

The chain combines TRBV19 with TRBJ1-2; 7 nucleotides match TRBD1. The length of the CDR3 is 16 residues. Germline V lookup: CDR1 LNHDA, CDR2 SQIVND (reference sequence). V was clipped by 1 base and J by 6 bases; unmatched bases: 11. The CDR3 is CASSIAGGPQVHGYTF. CDR3 sequence (DNA): TGTGCCAGTAGTATAGCAGGGGGGCCCCAAGTCCATGGCTACACCTTC.

In this sample, this clone turned up once. This sample also contains other DNA sequences that code for the same CDR3. This rearrangement joins TRBV5-1 to TRBJ1-1; D is unresolved. Germline CDR1 reads SGHRS; CDR2 reads YFSETQ. V was clipped by 0 bases and J by 2 bases, with 5 bases between them. This CDR3 comprises 13 residues. The CDR3 loop reads CASSLAVNTEAFF. CDR3 bases: TGCGCCAGCAGCTTGGCGGTTAACACTGAAGCTTTCTTT.

The rearrangement joins TRBV2 to TRBJ1-5; possible D gene TRBD1, 6 bases. The CDR3 contains 14 residues. The V gene's germline CDR1 is SNHLY and CDR2 FYNNEI. Trimming shortened V by 8 bases and J by 0 bases, and 11 bases separated the two germline ends. CDR3 in amino acids: CASVRTVSNQPQHF. The CDR3 DNA is TGTGCCAGCGTAAGGACAGTTAGCAATCAGCCCCAGCATTTT.

The chain uses TRBV27 and TRBJ2-5; 7 bases line up with TRBD2. CDR3 length: 17 residues. With 2 bases clipped from V and 2 bases from J, the junction kept 11 bases outside the gene matches. Looked up from germline, CDR1 is MNHEY and CDR2 is SMNVEV (reference sequence). The CDR3 sequence is CASSLVGLRGSQETQYF. CDR3 coding DNA: TGTGCCAGCAGTTTAGTCGGTTTGCGGGGGTCACAAGAGACCCAGTACTTC.

The chain uses TRBV9 and TRBJ2-1, with 7 bases matching TRBD2. The germline CDR1 and CDR2 sequences are SGDLS and YYNGEE. V lost 4 bases and J lost 4; bases outside the gene matches: 8. The CDR3 has 15 residues. The CDR3 protein is CASSLEGTKYNEQFF. The DNA for the CDR3 is TGTGCCAGCAGCCTAGAAGGGACTAAGTACAATGAGCAGTTCTTC.

This chain uses TRBV30 with TRBJ1-1, with D unclear. V lost 0 bases and J lost 1, with 6 bases in between. The CDR3 runs 13 residues. Germline values: CDR1 GTSNPN, CDR2 SVGIG (reference sequence). The CDR3 DNA reads TGTGCCTGGAGTGTACGGGAGAACACTGAAGCTTTCTTT. It specifies CAWSVRENTEAFF.

The genes are TRBV9 and TRBJ1-2, with a tentative D call TRBD1 (6 bases). V was cut by 3 bases and J by 4 bases, with 19 bases left in between. Germline lookup yields CDR1 SGDLS and CDR2 YYNGEE. The CDR3 has 16 residues. Here the CDR3 reads CASSANGGLETYGYTF. The CDR3 nucleotides read TGTGCCAGCAGCGCGAACGGGGGGCTAGAAACCTATGGCTACACCTTC.

The rearrangement links TRBV6-5 to TRBJ2-7; TRBD2 agrees at 7 bases. Germline trimming cut 7 bases from V and 2 bases from J; bases unmatched to any gene: 2. The CDR3 is 12 amino acids. The germline gives CDR1 MNHEY, CDR2 SVGAGI. The CDR3 is CASKRGTYEQYF. In DNA form, the CDR3 reads TGTGCCAGCAAGCGGGGCACCTACGAGCAGTACTTC.

The chain uses TRBV6-5 and TRBJ1-2; D ambiguous. V was pared by 5 bases and J by 4 bases, with 11 bases between. This CDR3 contains 13 residues. Germline V CDR1 and CDR2: MNHEY, SVGAGI. The CDR3 reads CASSIQVSYGYTF. DNA of the CDR3: TGTGCCAGCAGTATTCAGGTGTCCTATGGCTACACCTTC.